Here is one TCR beta chain with its context. What this receptor recognizes is not known. Qualities for individual bases were not recorded, and no much larger clone is one base off. This specimen belongs to a study of T cells after yellow fever vaccination (dated by TCRdb to about 2019). Background on the whole study: Libraries from fractions with low cell numbers were prepared with the SMART-Seq v4 Ultra Low Input RNA kit. To follow T-cell clones before and after primary and booster YFV17D yellow fever vaccination, bulk TCR alpha and beta repertoires were sequenced over time. The cohort comprised two healthy male donors, one aged 18 to 30 and one aged 30 to 39 years. Bulk PBMC replicates and cell subsets were isolated from blood drawn at multiple timepoints before and after both primary and secondary immunization.

The treatment or condition label here, explained by the study, means: live attenuated yellow fever vaccine strain. At each blood-draw timepoint, two biological replicates of bulk PBMCs were collected. A standard Ficoll-Paque protocol was used to isolate PBMCs from peripheral blood. RNA was extracted with TriZol from bulk PBMCs, CD4 and CD8 fractions, and dextramer-positive and dextramer-negative fractions. TCR cDNA was synthesized by 5'RACE template switching, through which a universal primer site and unique molecular identifiers were introduced. Priming for cDNA synthesis came from both the TCR alpha and TCR beta constant segments. Library amplification used two PCR steps, and the second PCR step added sample barcodes and sequencing adapters. Sequencing of libraries was performed on Illumina HiSeq 2500 (2x100 bp) or NovaSeq (2x150 bp). The authors' pipeline ran thus. MIGEC was used to demultiplex reads and collapse the reads into UMI consensus sequences, and MiXCR was used for V(D)J alignment. Clonotypes responding to the vaccine were identified with edgeR on replicate PBMC samples, with the criteria of FDR below 0.01 and a log2 fold change above 5 up to day 15. CD4 or CD8 identity was assigned to each bulk clonotype according to whether the clonotype was present at higher abundance in the sequenced CD4 repertoire or the sequenced CD8 repertoire. The raw public data were reprocessed by TCRdb itself: fastp quality trimming at Q25, MiXCR clonotype calling, in-frame beta chains only. Records with the same CDR3 protein are collapsed into one entry carrying the most frequent genes and DNA. These V and J calls rely on TCRdb rather than the paper's analysis. Across this sample there are a few hundred thousand distinct CDR3 sequences, with less than 20% seen only once. 17% of the sample belongs to the ten largest clones.

From a lookup of the germline V gene, CDR1 and CDR2 are MGHRA and YSYEKL. V is clipped by 6 bases and J by 5 bases, and the sequence between their germline boundaries is 14 bases long. From cysteine to valine, the CDR3 is 13 amino acids long. The retained sequence is limited to the CDR3, 39 bases, with the frame set at the first base. Broad study findings and their caveats: A small fraction of clonotypes showed up in both the CD4 and CD8 compartments, probably as a result of convergent recombination. Because the study included only two donors, the extent to which the findings can be generalized is limited. Because abundant contaminating clonotypes from the bulk population could be contained in FACS-sorted repertoires, computational filtering was required. After the booster, most clones that had expanded after primary vaccination were detected again (roughly 95% of CD4 and roughly nine tenths of CD8), suggesting broad maintenance of memory. Compared with the primary T-cell response, the secondary T-cell response was faster but weaker, reaching its peak on day 5 rather than on day 15.

The source of this sequence is a man aged 18 to 29 who received the YFV17D yellow fever vaccine. This specimen consisted of PBMCs, obtained 5 days after the first yellow fever vaccination. The sequence joins TRBV4-1 to TRBJ2-7; TRBD2 might be the D gene, on 5 matching bases. The CDR3 in this case is CASSRGTGNEQYV. The DNA sequence follows: TGCGCCAGCAGTCGCGGAACGGGGAACGAGCAGTACGTC.